This T cell receptor (beta chain) was found in a study of blood T cell repertoires in COVID-19. Study as a whole: Samples came from the United States, Italy and Spain, spanning acute and convalescent COVID-19.

Cohorts were assigned according to the clinical history that participants reported. V shed 6 bases, J shed 8 bases, and the junction held 6 bases outside the gene matches. The CDR3 is 14 amino acids. Per germline, CDR1 SGHNT and CDR2 YYREEE (reference sequence). Repertoires were generated with immunoSEQ multiplex PCR, while TCRdb's copy carries only in-frame clones and drops some. The sample shows about 270,000 clones, more than 85% of them seen only once. The origin of this receptor is a man aged 40-49 years who had been exposed to COVID-19. Sequencing input: PBMCs or T cells enriched from blood (not recorded which). V gene TRBV5-4 combines with J gene TRBJ1-4, with TRBD1 matching 11 bases. CDR3 sequence (DNA): TGTGCCAGCACCATGGACAGGGGGCACGAAAAACTGTTTTTT. Its translation is CASTMDRGHEKLFF. Full variable domain (missing parts from reference TRBV5-4 and TRBJ1-4): ETGVTQSPTHLIKTRGQQVTLRCSSQSGHNTVSWYQQALGQGPQFIFQYYREEENGRGNFPPRFSGLQFPNYSSELNVNALELDDSALYLCASTMDRGHEKLFFGSGTQLSVL.